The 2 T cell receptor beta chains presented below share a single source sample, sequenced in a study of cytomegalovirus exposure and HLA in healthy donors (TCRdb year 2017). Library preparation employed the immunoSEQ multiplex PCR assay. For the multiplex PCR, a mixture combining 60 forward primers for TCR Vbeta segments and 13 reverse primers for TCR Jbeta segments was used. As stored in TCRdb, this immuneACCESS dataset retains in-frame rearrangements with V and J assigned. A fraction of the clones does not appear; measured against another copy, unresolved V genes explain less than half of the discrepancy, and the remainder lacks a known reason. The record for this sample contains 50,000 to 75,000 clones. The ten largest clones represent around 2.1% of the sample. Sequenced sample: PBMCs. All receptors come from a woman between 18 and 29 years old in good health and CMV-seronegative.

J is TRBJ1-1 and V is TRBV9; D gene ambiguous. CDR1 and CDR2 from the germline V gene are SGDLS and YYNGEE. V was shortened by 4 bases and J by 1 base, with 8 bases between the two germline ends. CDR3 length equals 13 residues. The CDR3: CASSFQSNTEAFF. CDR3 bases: TGTGCCAGCAGCTTTCAGTCGAACACTGAAGCTTTCTTT.

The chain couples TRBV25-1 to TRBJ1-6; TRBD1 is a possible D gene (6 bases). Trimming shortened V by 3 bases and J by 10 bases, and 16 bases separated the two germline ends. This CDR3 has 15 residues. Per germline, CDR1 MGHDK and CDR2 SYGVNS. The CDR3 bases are TGTGCCAGCAGTGATAATACAGGGTTTGACTCACCCCTCCACTTT. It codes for CASSDNTGFDSPLHF.